This TCR beta chain was documented in a study of CD8+CD57+ T cells in acquired aplastic anemia. The overall study: Sorted CD4+ plus CD8+ cells gave DNA averaging roughly 3.5 ug. Healthy-donor CD4+ cells averaged roughly 10.8 million reads.

This clonotype came up many times. Its target is not known. This CDR3 contains 13 residues. CDR1 is GTSNPN, CDR2 SVGIG, per germline (reference sequence). The V end lost 2 bases, the J end lost 4 bases, and 11 bases lay between the germline ends. General study results and limits: Patients and controls were found to share twenty-nine CD8+ CDR3 sequences. With respect to CD8+ Simpson's diversity, patients and controls did not differ significantly.

According to the study, genomic DNA was the template for TCR beta VDJ and CDR3 profiling. TCRdb called the reads again in MiXCR, with one record for every CDR3 protein. This table holds hundreds of thousands of distinct CDR3 sequences, approximately 70% found once. The receptor was derived from a human donor in good health, serving as a control. The source material was sorted CD4+, CD8+, or CD8+CD57+ T cells (not recorded which) from PBMCs. The chain recombines TRBV30 with TRBJ1-1; D ambiguous. The CDR3, as DNA: TGTGCCTGGAGTCCCCGGGAGTTCACTGAAGCTTTCTTT. Translating gives CAWSPREFTEAFF.